This T cell receptor beta chain was sequenced during a study of radiotherapy plus CTLA-4 blockade in lung cancer. Sequencing used immunoSEQ multiplex PCR; TCRdb keeps in-frame clones, though not all of them. Among around 45,000 clones listed, approximately 91% were seen once. The CDR3 is made up of 17 amino acids. The V gene end was trimmed by 5 bases and the J gene end by 6 bases; junction bases not matched to a gene: 13. Germline assignment: CDR1 MDHEN and CDR2 SYDVKM. The sample was peripheral blood, taken from a patient treated with radiotherapy plus ipilimumab. The receptor was isolated from a human donor with non-small cell lung cancer whose response to radiotherapy plus ipilimumab could not be evaluated. The chain employs TRBV28 and TRBJ2-1, with 10 bases that match TRBD2. CDR3: CASSGASTSGQFNEQFF. The CDR3 bases are TGTGCCAGCAGTGGCGCGTCGACTAGCGGGCAATTCAATGAGCAGTTCTTC.